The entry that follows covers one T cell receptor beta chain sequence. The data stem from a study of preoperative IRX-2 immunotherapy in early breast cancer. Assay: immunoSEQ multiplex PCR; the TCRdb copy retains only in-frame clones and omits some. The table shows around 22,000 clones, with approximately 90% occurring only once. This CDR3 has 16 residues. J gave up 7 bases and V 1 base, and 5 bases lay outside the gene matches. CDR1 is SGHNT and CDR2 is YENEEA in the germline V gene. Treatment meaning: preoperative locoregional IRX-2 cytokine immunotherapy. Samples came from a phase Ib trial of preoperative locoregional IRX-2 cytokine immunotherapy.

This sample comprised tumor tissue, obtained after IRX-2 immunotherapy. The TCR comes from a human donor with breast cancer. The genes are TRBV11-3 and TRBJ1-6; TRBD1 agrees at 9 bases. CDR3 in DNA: TGTGCCAGCAGCTTAGTCCTAGGGACAGGGAATTCACCCCTCCACTTT. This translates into CASSLVLGTGNSPLHF.